The T cell receptor (beta chain) described here comes from a study of vaccination effects on CD4 cells after COVID-19. On the study more broadly: The cohort was immunized with two doses of either the BNT162b2 or mRNA-1273 vaccine.

CDR3 length: 15 residues. V was cut by 1 base and J by 5 bases, with 12 bases left in between. The germline V gene encodes CDR1 MGHRA and CDR2 YSYEKL. This clone was picked up a small number of times. Its cognate antigen is unknown. Method: immunoSEQ multiplex PCR; TCRdb's copy keeps in-frame clones and lacks some. The sample shows 71,000 or so clones, over 65% of them seen only once. Pools of viral peptides were used by the ViraFEST assay to expand antigen-specific CD4+ T cells ahead of sequencing. After roughly eleven days in culture, the CD4+ T cells were isolated. Vaccinated recipients, who were negative for nucleocapsid antibodies, had no history of SARS-CoV-2 infection. A density of more than 1.5 million PBMC per well was used; these cells were cultured with about 10 IU/ml IL-2 and about 9.5 ug/ml peptides.

The source is a human donor who received a COVID-19 vaccine. Material: CD4+ T cells from PBMCs cultured with HCoV-OC43 spike peptides, obtained before COVID-19 vaccination. As to subset: HCoV-OC43 spike overlapping peptide pool stimulation. The J gene is TRBJ1-5, the V gene TRBV4-1; D remains ambiguous. The CDR3 is CASSQVVGFDQPQHF. The CDR3 DNA reads TGCGCCAGCAGCCAAGTTGTAGGCTTTGATCAGCCCCAGCATTTT.